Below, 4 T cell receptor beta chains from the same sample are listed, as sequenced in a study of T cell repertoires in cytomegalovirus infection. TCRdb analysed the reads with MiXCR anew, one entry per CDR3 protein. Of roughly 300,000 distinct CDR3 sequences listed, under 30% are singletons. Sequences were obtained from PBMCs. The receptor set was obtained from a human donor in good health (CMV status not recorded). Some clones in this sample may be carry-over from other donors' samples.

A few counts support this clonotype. The CDR3 loop reads CASTPFRDSTYNEQFF. For the CDR3, the DNA is TGTGCCAGCACCCCGTTTCGGGACAGCACCTACAATGAGCAGTTCTTC. The rearrangement uses TRBV28 and TRBJ2-1; 7 nucleotides match TRBD1. J lost 2 bases, V lost 7 bases, and 11 bases had no gene match. Germline CDR1 reads MDHEN; CDR2 reads SYDVKM. The CDR3 is made up of 16 amino acids.

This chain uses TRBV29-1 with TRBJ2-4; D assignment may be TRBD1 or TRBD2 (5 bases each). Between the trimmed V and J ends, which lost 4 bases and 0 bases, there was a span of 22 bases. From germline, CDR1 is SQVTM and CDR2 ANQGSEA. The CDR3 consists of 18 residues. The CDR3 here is CSVVFRGRTKLAKNIQYF. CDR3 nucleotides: TGCAGCGTTGTGTTTCGGGGCCGCACAAAGTTAGCCAAAAACATTCAGTACTTC. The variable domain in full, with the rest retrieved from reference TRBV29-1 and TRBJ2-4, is SAVISQKPSRDICQRGTSLTIQCQVDSQVTMMFWYRQQPGQSLTLIATANQGSEATYESGFVIDKFPISRPNLTFSTLTVSNMSPEDSSIYLCSVVFRGRTKLAKNIQYFGAGTRLSVL.

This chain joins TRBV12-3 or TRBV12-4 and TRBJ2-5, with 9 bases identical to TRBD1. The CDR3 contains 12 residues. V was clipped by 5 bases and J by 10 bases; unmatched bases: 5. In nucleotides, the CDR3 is TGTGCCAGCAGTCCCGGGACAGGGTACCAGTACTTC. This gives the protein CASSPGTGYQYF.

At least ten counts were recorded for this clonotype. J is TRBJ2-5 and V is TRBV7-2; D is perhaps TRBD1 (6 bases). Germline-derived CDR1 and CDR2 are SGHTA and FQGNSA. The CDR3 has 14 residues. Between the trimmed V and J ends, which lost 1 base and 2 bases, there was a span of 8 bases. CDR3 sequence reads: CASSLVQGQETQYF. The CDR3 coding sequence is TGTGCCAGCAGCTTAGTGCAGGGGCAAGAGACCCAGTACTTC.